This is a list of T cell receptor beta chains from one sample in a study of T cells after yellow fever vaccination. TCRdb re-derived calls from the 5' RACE reads in MiXCR, one entry per CDR3 protein. The data contain 250,000 to 400,000 distinct CDR3 sequences, around 4.5% of them singletons. The material was PBMCs, obtained 15 days after the yellow fever booster vaccination. The receptor set was obtained from a man aged 18 to 35 who received the YFV17D yellow fever vaccine. Both conserved end residues are part of each CDR3. A D gene is named only where the DNA matches it firmly. Size is stated for part of the rows, as once, few or many counts, or as a class when the clone is expanded.

>TRBJ2-1|16|NA|TRBV5-1|NA
TGCGCCAGCATCCTCAATCCGGGACGGGATATCAATGAGCAGTTCTTC
CASILNPGRDINEQFF
>TRBJ2-3|13|NA|TRBV29-1|NA
TGCAGCGTTGAAAGGGGATTCACAGATACGCAGTATTTT
CSVERGFTDTQYF
>TRBJ1-1|13|many|TRBV29-1|NA
TGCAGCGTTTCGAGGGGGGGCGGCGCTGAAGCTTTCTTT
CSVSRGGGAEAFF
>TRBJ1-6|15|NA|TRBV6-5|NA
TGTGCCAGCAGAATGACAGGACCCTTTAATTCACCCCTCCACTTT
CASRMTGPFNSPLHF
>TRBJ2-2|14|many|TRBV29-1|TRBD1
TGCAGCGTCCTTTGGACAGGGAGTACCGGGGAGCTGTTTTTT
CSVLWTGSTGELFF
>TRBJ1-1|16|many|TRBV7-9|NA
TGTGCCAGCAGCTTAGCGCTGGGGGCGCAGGACACTGAAGCTTTCTTT
CASSLALGAQDTEAFF
>TRBJ2-5|14|many|TRBV27|NA
TGTGCCAGCAGTTTATCCCGCAGGGAAGAGACCCAGTACTTC
CASSLSRREETQYF
>TRBJ2-2|17|few|TRBV6-9|TRBD2
TGTGCCAGCCCCATTAGAGTAGCGGGGACGAACACCGGGGAGCTGTTTTTT
CASPIRVAGTNTGELFF
>TRBJ2-5|12|NA|TRBV20-1|NA
TGCAGTGCTAGAGGGGATCGGGAGACCCAGTACTTC
CSARGDRETQYF
>TRBJ2-1|16|many|TRBV6-5|TRBD2
TGTGCCAGCAGGGCAACTAGCGGGGGGACCCACTATGAGCAGTTCTTC
CASRATSGGTHYEQFF
>TRBJ1-5|14|many|TRBV12-3/TRBV12-4|NA
TGTGCCAGCAGTCCCCGAGGGATACATCAGCCCCAGCATTTT
CASSPRGIHQPQHF
>TRBJ2-1|13|many|TRBV5-5|NA
TGTGCCAGCAGCTTGTGGTCCTACAATGAGCAGTTCTTC
CASSLWSYNEQFF
>TRBJ2-3|15|many|TRBV24-1|TRBD2
TGTGCCACCAGTGACCCCGGGGGGTCCACAGATACGCAGTATTTT
CATSDPGGSTDTQYF
>TRBJ1-5|16|NA|TRBV5-1|TRBD1
TGCGCCAGCAGCTTGGACGGGACAGGGGTCGGTCAGCCCCAGCATTTT
CASSLDGTGVGQPQHF